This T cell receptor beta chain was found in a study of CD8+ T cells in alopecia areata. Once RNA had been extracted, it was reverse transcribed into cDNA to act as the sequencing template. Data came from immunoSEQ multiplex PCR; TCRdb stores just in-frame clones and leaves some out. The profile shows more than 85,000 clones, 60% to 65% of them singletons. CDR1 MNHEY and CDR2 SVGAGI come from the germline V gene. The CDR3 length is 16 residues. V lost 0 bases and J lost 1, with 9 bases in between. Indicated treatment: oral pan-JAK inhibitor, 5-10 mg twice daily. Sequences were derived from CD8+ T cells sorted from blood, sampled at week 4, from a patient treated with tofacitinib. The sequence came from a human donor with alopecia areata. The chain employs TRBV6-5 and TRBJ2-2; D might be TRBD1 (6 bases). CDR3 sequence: CASSYSDRRNTGELFF. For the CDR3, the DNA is TGTGCCAGCAGTTACTCCGACAGGAGGAACACCGGGGAGCTGTTTTTT.